These 24 T cell receptor beta chains originate from one sample sequenced in a study of cytomegalovirus exposure and HLA in healthy donors (TCRdb year 2017). The library was obtained by the immunoSEQ multiplex PCR assay. For the multiplex PCR, a mixture combining 60 forward primers for TCR Vbeta segments and 13 reverse primers for TCR Jbeta segments was used. TCRdb holds this immuneACCESS table with in-frame rearrangements only. Some clones are missing; in checked studies, unresolved V genes explain under half, and the rest has no known cause. A total of about 110,000 clones appear in this sample, 75% to 80% of them only once. The ten largest clones take up 1.3% of the sample. Source material: PBMCs. The origin of the receptors is a woman in her twenties or thirties in good health and CMV-seronegative.

The rearrangement joins TRBV9 to TRBJ1-6; TRBD1 matches 7 bases. The CDR3 has 15 amino acids. With 3 bases clipped from V and 9 bases from J, the junction kept 9 bases outside the gene matches. Germline V gives CDR1 SGDLS, CDR2 YYNGEE. CDR3 nucleotides: TGTGCCAGCAGCGCCCCGACAGGGCCAGCTTCACCCCTCCACTTT. Translation: CASSAPTGPASPLHF. Variable domain in full (rest from reference TRBV9 and TRBJ1-6): DSGVTQTPKHLITATGQRVTLRCSPRSGDLSVYWYQQSLDQGLQFLIQYYNGEERAKGNILERFSAQQFPDLHSELNLSSLELGDSALYFCASSAPTGPASPLHFGNGTRLTVT.

The V and J genes are TRBV6-5 and TRBJ2-5; 11 bases match TRBD2. V shed 5 bases, J shed 4 bases, and the junction held 6 bases outside the gene matches. The V gene's germline CDR1 is MNHEY and CDR2 SVGAGI. The CDR3 spans 15 residues. CDR3 nucleotide sequence: TGTGCCAGCAGTGGATCCGGGACTAGCGGAGAGACCCAGTACTTC. Translated: CASSGSGTSGETQYF.

The chain couples TRBV10-1 to TRBJ1-2, with D perhaps TRBD1 (6 bases). The CDR3 consists of 17 residues. The ends were cut back, 2 bases at V and 2 bases at J, with 18 bases in the middle. Germline lookup yields CDR1 WNHNN and CDR2 SYGVQD (reference sequence). The CDR3 DNA follows: TGCGCCAGCAGTGAGAAAAGGGGGACCTTCCCCAACTATGGCTACACCTTC. It specifies CASSEKRGTFPNYGYTF.

This clone has just one count. This chain links TRBV5-1 with TRBJ2-1; TRBD2 matches 7 bases. The CDR3 consists of 16 residues. In germline, CDR1 is SGHRS, CDR2 YFSETQ. Unmatched junction bases numbered 13, after V lost 2 bases and J lost 8 bases. The CDR3 protein is CASSFQRGHVADEQFF. The CDR3 nucleotides read TGCGCCAGCAGCTTCCAGCGGGGTCATGTAGCCGATGAGCAGTTCTTC.

This clone was recorded a few times. V is TRBV10-3 and J is TRBJ2-1; 12 bases match TRBD2. This CDR3 has 15 residues. Trimming cost V 6 bases and J 5 bases; bases outside gene matches: 5. The germline gives CDR1 ENHRY, CDR2 SYGVKD. The CDR3 DNA sequence: TGTGCCATCAGACCAAGGACTAGCGGGGACAATGAGCAGTTCTTC. It specifies CAIRPRTSGDNEQFF.

This chain joins TRBV14 and TRBJ2-7, with TRBD2 identical over 11 bases. Germline lookup yields CDR1 SGHDN and CDR2 FVKESK. Unmatched junction bases numbered 9, after V lost 4 bases and J lost 1 base. The CDR3 has 17 amino acids. The chain's CDR3 is CASSLSGRAIASYEQYF. In DNA form, the CDR3 reads TGTGCCAGCAGCCTTAGCGGGAGGGCCATAGCATCCTACGAGCAGTACTTC.

CDR3 nucleotides: TGTGCCAGCAGAAAACTAGCGGGGGAGCTCTACAATGAGCAGTTCTTC. As protein: CASRKLAGELYNEQFF. This chain connects TRBV28 to TRBJ2-1, with TRBD2 matching over 11 bases. Unmatched junction bases numbered 7, after V lost 6 bases and J lost 3 bases. This CDR3 region has 16 residues. Germline V gene lookup returns CDR1 MDHEN and CDR2 SYDVKM.

The chain combines TRBV11-2 with TRBJ2-1; D is unclear. CDR1 SGHAT and CDR2 FQNNGV come from the germline V gene. The CDR3 is 14 amino acids. V was cut by 0 bases and J by 7 bases, with 10 bases left in between. CDR3 nucleotide sequence: TGTGCCAGCAGCTTAGAATCTAGTAGGAATGAGCAGTTCTTC. This codes for CASSLESSRNEQFF.

The chain recombines TRBV7-9 with TRBJ1-1; perhaps TRBD1 as D (6 bases). Per germline, CDR1 SEHNR and CDR2 FQNEAQ (reference sequence). The CDR3 has 14 amino acids. Trimming shortened V by 8 bases and J by 2 bases, and 15 bases separated the two germline ends. DNA for the CDR3: TGTGCCAGCGGTATCGGCAGGGGCAACACTGAAGCTTTCTTT. This sequence encodes CASGIGRGNTEAFF.

The J gene is TRBJ1-4, the V gene TRBV19, with D possibly TRBD1 on 5 matching bases. V lost 10 bases and J 8 bases, leaving 17 bases between the germline ends. Germline V gives CDR1 LNHDA, CDR2 SQIVND (reference sequence). This CDR3 is built from 13 residues. The CDR3 coding sequence is TGTGCCACCACTCGGACACGGGGGGAAAAACTGTTTTTT. It translates to CATTRTRGEKLFF. The entire variable domain, with the rest obtained from reference TRBV19 and TRBJ1-4, is as follows: DGGITQSPKYLFRKEGQNVTLSCEQNLNHDAMYWYRQDPGQGLRLIYYSQIVNDFQKGDIAEGYSVSREKKESFPLTVTSAQKNPTAFYLCATTRTRGEKLFFGSGTQLSVL.

V is TRBV7-6 and J is TRBJ2-3; the D gene is possibly TRBD1 (5 bases). The CDR3 length is 15 residues. Germline V gives CDR1 SGHVS, CDR2 FNYEAQ. V shed 6 bases and J shed 7 bases, with 20 bases lying between them. The CDR3 spells CASSKDMAALYTQYF. For the CDR3, the DNA is TGTGCCAGCAGTAAGGACATGGCAGCTCTTTATACGCAGTATTTT.

The rearrangement joins TRBV29-1 to TRBJ2-5; D may be TRBD2 (6 bases). The germline V and J ends were trimmed by 3 bases and 4 bases, with 27 bases remaining between them. CDR1 is SQVTM, CDR2 ANQGSEA, per germline. The CDR3 has 18 amino acids. The CDR3 DNA is TGCAGCGTTGAGTATGAAAGACGGCAGGGAGGTCCCGGAGAGACCCAGTACTTC. Protein product: CSVEYERRQGGPGETQYF.

This clone was detected a few times. This chain joins TRBV2 and TRBJ2-2, with 12 positions matching TRBD2. The CDR3 totals 15 residues. V shed 1 base and J 7 bases; nucleotides not matched to a gene: 1. Germline lookup yields CDR1 SNHLY and CDR2 FYNNEI. The CDR3 nucleotides are TGTGCCAGCAGTGAAGGACTAGCGGGAGACGGGGAGCTGTTTTTT. Its protein product is CASSEGLAGDGELFF.

With regard to this clone: The same CDR3 arises from other DNA sequences in this sample as well. The chain has TRBV6-5 and TRBJ1-5; tentative D call: TRBD1 (5 bases). Trimming left V 6 bases short and J 1 base short, with 10 bases between. This CDR3 comprises 14 residues. The germline CDR1 and CDR2 sequences are MNHEY and SVGAGI. The CDR3 loop is CASSPDRSNQPQHF. For the CDR3, the DNA is TGTGCCAGCAGCCCAGACAGAAGCAATCAGCCCCAGCATTTT.

This clone was seen a handful of times. The J gene is TRBJ1-1, the V gene TRBV6-5; 7 bases fit TRBD1. The CDR3 sequence is 14 residues long. The V gene's germline CDR1 is MNHEY and CDR2 SVGAGI. The J segment lost 5 bases and the V segment lost 6 bases, leaving 9 bases of the junction unmatched. The CDR3 is CASSTGQEWTEAFF. The CDR3 bases are TGTGCCAGCAGCACCGGACAGGAATGGACTGAAGCTTTCTTT.

This clone was observed a few times. This sequence joins TRBV29-1 and TRBJ1-2, with TRBD1 identical over 7 bases. The CDR3 spans 15 residues. Germline CDR1 reads SQVTM; CDR2 reads ANQGSEA. The V segment lost 4 bases and the J segment 0 bases; nucleotides outside the gene matches: 8. Written as DNA, the CDR3 is TGCAGCGTTGGACAGGGTCGTGCAGCTAACTATGGCTACACCTTC. Protein sequence: CSVGQGRAANYGYTF.

The V gene is TRBV5-1, the J gene TRBJ2-5; 9 nucleotides agree with TRBD1. Trimming took 4 bases from V and 0 from J; bases not matched to a gene: 10. The germline V gene has CDR1 SGHRS and CDR2 YFSETQ. There are 17 residues in the CDR3. CDR3 DNA: TGCGCCAGCAGCCTCCACAGGGGGCTTTCGTACCAAGAGACCCAGTACTTC. Encoded protein: CASSLHRGLSYQETQYF. Variable domain in full (rest from reference TRBV5-1 and TRBJ2-5): KAGVTQTPRYLIKTRGQQVTLSCSPISGHRSVSWYQQTPGQGLQFLFEYFSETQRNKGNFPGRFSGRQFSNSRSEMNVSTLELGDSALYLCASSLHRGLSYQETQYFGPGTRLLVL.

This chain joins TRBV14 and TRBJ2-5; a possible D gene is TRBD2 (5 bases). V was clipped by 4 bases and J by 8 bases, with 11 bases between them. The CDR3 loop spans 12 amino acids. Germline CDR1 is SGHDN and CDR2 is FVKESK. CDR3 in DNA: TGTGCCAGCAGCCCCGGACCGGGAACCCAGTACTTC. This sequence encodes CASSPGPGTQYF.

The CDR3 region is CASSLTGGFYGYTF. The CDR3, as DNA: TGTGCCAGCAGCTTAACAGGGGGCTTCTATGGCTACACCTTC. The V and J genes are TRBV7-2 and TRBJ1-2; 9 bases line up with TRBD1. CDR1 is SGHTA and CDR2 is FQGNSA in the germline V gene. V lost 2 bases to trimming and J lost 4 bases; unmatched junction nucleotides: 2. The CDR3 contains 14 residues.

The gene calls are TRBV5-1 and TRBJ1-1; the D gene is possibly TRBD1 (5 bases). The germline CDR1 and CDR2 sequences are SGHRS and YFSETQ. V was shortened by 3 bases and J by 1 base, with 10 bases between the two germline ends. The CDR3 spans 14 residues. The CDR3 DNA sequence: TGCGCCAGCAGCTCTTATCAGGGGAACACTGAAGCTTTCTTT. Amino acids: CASSSYQGNTEAFF.

The chain couples TRBV4-1 to TRBJ2-1; 14 bases are a match to TRBD2. This CDR3 has 19 amino acids. V lost 1 base and J lost 6; bases outside the gene matches: 11. CDR1 is MGHRA and CDR2 is YSYEKL in the germline V gene. Here the CDR3 DNA reads TGCGCCAGCAGCCAAGTATCCAGGGGGACTAGCGGGAGAGCCAATGAGCAGTTCTTC. The encoded protein is CASSQVSRGTSGRANEQFF.

This chain links TRBV10-2 with TRBJ1-4; D possibly corresponds to TRBD1 (5 bases). This CDR3 has 14 residues. Germline CDR1 reads WSHSY; CDR2 reads SAAADI. Trimming removed 0 bases from V and 10 bases from J, with 12 bases in between. The DNA for the CDR3 is TGCGCCAGCAGTGAGTCGGGGCGAAGTGGAAAACTGTTTTTT. It translates to CASSESGRSGKLFF.

The table lists this clone with a count of one. J is TRBJ2-6 and V is TRBV11-2, with TRBD1 identical over 7 bases. J gave up 0 bases and V 5 bases, and 13 bases lay outside the gene matches. CDR1 is SGHAT, CDR2 FQNNGV, per germline. This CDR3 has 19 amino acids. The CDR3 loop reads CASSLTPGQSPSGANVLTF. The DNA of the CDR3 is TGTGCCAGCAGCCTAACCCCGGGACAGTCACCCTCTGGGGCCAACGTCCTGACTTTC.

The CDR3 DNA sequence: TGTGCCAGCAGCTATCCACGGTCTGGGGCCAACGTCCTGACTTTC. It codes for CASSYPRSGANVLTF. J is TRBJ2-6 and V is TRBV7-9; no definite D call. Germline V gives CDR1 SEHNR, CDR2 FQNEAQ (reference sequence). V was shortened by 4 bases and J by 1 base, with 8 bases between the two germline ends. The CDR3 sequence is 15 residues long.